The source of this TCR beta chain is a study of CD8 T cells in Susac syndrome. Background on the study: At the time of blood draw, patients with Susac syndrome were therapy-naive, receiving corticosteroids, or receiving intravenous immunoglobulin alone. General observations from the study: The study recognized that its TCR sequencing and HLA analysis covered a relatively small number of individuals.

Regarding this clonotype: Its antigen is undetermined.

The RNA input was roughly 0.5 to 1 ug, and it was reverse transcribed with random hexamers. A multiplex approach, immunoSEQ multiplex PCR, amplified TCR beta CDR3 across 54 Vbeta and 13 Jbeta. TCRdb recomputed calls from the immunoSEQ multiplex PCR reads with MiXCR, one row per CDR3 protein. The sample carries roughly 190,000 distinct CDR3 sequences, over 90% recorded once. CDR3 length: 13 amino acids. V trimming: 4 bases; J trimming: 10 bases; junction bases outside the gene matches: 12. The germline V gene has CDR1 SQVTM and CDR2 ANQGSEA. The sequence was collected from a human donor with Susac syndrome. Material: CD8+ T cells from PBMCs. This chain uses TRBV29-1 with TRBJ1-2, with 7 bases lining up with TRBD1. In nucleotides, the CDR3 is TGCAGCGTTGTCCAGGACAGGACTATTAACTACACCTTC. Amino acid sequence: CSVVQDRTINYTF.